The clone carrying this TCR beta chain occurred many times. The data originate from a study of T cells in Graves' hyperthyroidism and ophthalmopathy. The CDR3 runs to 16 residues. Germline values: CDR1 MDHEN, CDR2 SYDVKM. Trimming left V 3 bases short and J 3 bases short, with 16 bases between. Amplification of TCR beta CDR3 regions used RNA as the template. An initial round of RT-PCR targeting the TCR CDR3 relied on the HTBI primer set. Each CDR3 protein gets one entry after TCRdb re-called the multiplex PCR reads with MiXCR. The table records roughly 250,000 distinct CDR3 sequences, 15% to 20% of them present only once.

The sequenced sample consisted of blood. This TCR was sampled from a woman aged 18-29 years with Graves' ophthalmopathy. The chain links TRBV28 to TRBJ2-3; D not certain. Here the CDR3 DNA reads TGTGCCAGCAGTTTGCCACCGGGCCGTAGGACAGATACGCAGTATTTT. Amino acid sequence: CASSLPPGRRTDTQYF. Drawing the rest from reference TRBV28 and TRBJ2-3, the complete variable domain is DVKVTQSSRYLVKRTGEKVFLECVQDMDHENMFWYRQDPGLGLRLIYFSYDVKMKEKGDIPEGYSVSREKKERFSLILESASTNQTSMYLCASSLPPGRRTDTQYFGPGTRLTVL.